This entry features one T cell receptor beta chain sequence. Antigen: not known. TCR beta library input comprised roughly 2 micrograms of genomic DNA from cryopreserved PBMCs. The record originates from a study of cytotoxic CD8 clonotypes in ibrutinib-treated CLL. General study results and limits: Public clonotypes, an uncommon group, contracted or remained stable on treatment.

Here immunoSEQ multiplex PCR was the method, and the copy in TCRdb shows in-frame clones only, minus some. This table holds around 150,000 clones, roughly 84% found once. Germline V gene lookup returns CDR1 MNHEY and CDR2 SMNVEV (reference sequence). CDR3 length: 15 residues. J gave up 1 base and V 8 bases, and 6 bases lay outside the gene matches. V and J are TRBV27 and TRBJ2-3; TRBD2 matches at 10 bases. The TCR originated in a human donor with chronic lymphocytic leukemia. The sequenced sample was PBMCs, obtained at disease progression, from a patient treated with ibrutinib. The CDR3 sequence: CASALGTSGTDTQYF. The CDR3 nucleotides read TGTGCCAGCGCACTCGGGACTAGCGGCACAGATACGCAGTATTTT.